This TCR beta chain was observed in a study of CD8 T cells in Susac syndrome. Reverse transcription used about 0.45 to 1 ug RNA and random hexamers. MiXCR, applied by TCRdb to the immunoSEQ multiplex PCR reads, yields one record per CDR3 protein. This sample carries some 130,000 distinct CDR3 sequences, around 94% of them seen once, and the ten largest clones take 0.095% to 0.15%. There are 14 residues in the CDR3. V shed 0 bases and J shed 4 bases, with 10 bases lying between them. Germline CDR1 is MNHEY and CDR2 is SVGAGI. The sequencing sample was made of CD4+ T cells from PBMCs. The chain joins TRBV6-5 to TRBJ2-7; D unclear. This TCR was sampled from a human donor with multiple sclerosis. CDR3 region: CASSYSGGSYEQYF. CDR3 coding DNA: TGTGCCAGCAGTTACTCGGGCGGCTCTTACGAGCAGTACTTC.